The T cell receptor beta chain described here comes from a study of long-term antiretroviral therapy in people with HIV. Turning to this clone: The antigen remains unidentified.

With survey level as its setting, the immunoSEQ assay was v3.0. Sequenced by immunoSEQ multiplex PCR; TCRdb stores in-frame clones only, minus some. The table includes roughly 19,000 clones, approximately 88% detected once. The germline V gene encodes CDR1 SGHTA and CDR2 FQGNSA. This CDR3 is 13 amino acids long. The V gene lost 7 bases and the J gene lost 1 base, with 11 bases spanning the gap. HIV-positive participants were all treated in the United States. Points from the study as a whole: Versus controls, repertoires in people with HIV had narrower CDR3 length ranges.

The sample was unsorted PBMCs, taken 1.2 years after starting antiretroviral therapy. The chain joins TRBV7-2 to TRBJ2-7, with D unresolved. The receptor was isolated from a woman aged 40 to 55 with HIV. As DNA, the CDR3 is TGTGCCAGCACCCCGGACGGATCCTACGAGCAGTACTTC. Protein: CASTPDGSYEQYF.